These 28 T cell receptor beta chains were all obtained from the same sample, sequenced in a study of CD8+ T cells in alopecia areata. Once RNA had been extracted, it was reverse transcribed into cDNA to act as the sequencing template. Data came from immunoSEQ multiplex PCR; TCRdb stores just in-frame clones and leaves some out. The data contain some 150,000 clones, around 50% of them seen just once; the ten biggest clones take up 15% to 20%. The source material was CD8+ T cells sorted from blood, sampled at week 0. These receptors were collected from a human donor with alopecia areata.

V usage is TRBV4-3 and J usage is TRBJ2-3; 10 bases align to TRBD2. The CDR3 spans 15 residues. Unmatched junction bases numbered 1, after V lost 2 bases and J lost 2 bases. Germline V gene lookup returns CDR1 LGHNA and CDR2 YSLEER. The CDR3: CASSQLAGDTDTQYF. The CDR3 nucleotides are TGCGCCAGCAGCCAACTAGCGGGGGACACAGATACGCAGTATTTT.

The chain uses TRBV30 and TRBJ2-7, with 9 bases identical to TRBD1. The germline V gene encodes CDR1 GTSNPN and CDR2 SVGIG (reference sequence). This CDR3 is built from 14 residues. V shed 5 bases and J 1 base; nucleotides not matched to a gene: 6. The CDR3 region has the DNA TGTGCCTGGGCCCCCGGGACAGGGTCCTACGAGCAGTACTTC. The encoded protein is CAWAPGTGSYEQYF.

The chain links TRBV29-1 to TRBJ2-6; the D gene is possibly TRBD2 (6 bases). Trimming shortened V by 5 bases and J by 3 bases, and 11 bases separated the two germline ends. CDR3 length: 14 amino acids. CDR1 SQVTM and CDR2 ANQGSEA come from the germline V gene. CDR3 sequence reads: CSVPGTGGANVLTF. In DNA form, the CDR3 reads TGCAGCGTTCCCGGGACTGGTGGGGCCAACGTCCTGACTTTC.

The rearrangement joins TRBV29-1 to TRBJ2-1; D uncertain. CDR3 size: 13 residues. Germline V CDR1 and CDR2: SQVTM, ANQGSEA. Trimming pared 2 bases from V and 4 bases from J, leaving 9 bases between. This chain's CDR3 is CSVESREYNEQFF. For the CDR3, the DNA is TGCAGCGTTGAATCTAGGGAATACAATGAGCAGTTCTTC.

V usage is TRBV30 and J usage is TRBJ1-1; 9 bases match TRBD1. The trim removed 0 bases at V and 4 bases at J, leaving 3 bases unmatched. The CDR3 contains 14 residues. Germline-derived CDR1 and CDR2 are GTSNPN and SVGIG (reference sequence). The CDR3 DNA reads TGTGCCTGGAGTGTACAGGGGGCCGGCACTGAAGCTTTCTTT. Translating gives CAWSVQGAGTEAFF.

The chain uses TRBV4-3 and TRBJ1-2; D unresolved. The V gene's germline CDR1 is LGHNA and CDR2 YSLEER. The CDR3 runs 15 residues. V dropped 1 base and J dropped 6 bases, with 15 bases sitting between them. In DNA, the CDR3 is TGCGCCAGCAGCCAAGTGAGACGCACCCCAAATGGCTACACCTTC. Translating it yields CASSQVRRTPNGYTF.

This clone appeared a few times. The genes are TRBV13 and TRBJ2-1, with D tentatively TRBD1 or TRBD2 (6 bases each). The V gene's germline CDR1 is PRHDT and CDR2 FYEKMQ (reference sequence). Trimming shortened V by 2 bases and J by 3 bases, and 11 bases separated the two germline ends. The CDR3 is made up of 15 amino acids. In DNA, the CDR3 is TGTGCCAGCAGCTTATCCGGGGGACACTACAATGAGCAGTTCTTC. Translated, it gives CASSLSGGHYNEQFF.

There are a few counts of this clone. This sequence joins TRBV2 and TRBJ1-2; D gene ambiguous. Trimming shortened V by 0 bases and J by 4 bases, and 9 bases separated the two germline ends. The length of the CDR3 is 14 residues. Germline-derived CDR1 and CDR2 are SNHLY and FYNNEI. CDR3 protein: CASSEASEFYGYTF. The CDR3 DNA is TGTGCCAGCAGTGAAGCTTCAGAATTCTATGGCTACACCTTC.

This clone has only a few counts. CDR3 nucleotides: TGTGCCAGCAGTTGGTCAGGGGATGAGCAGTACTTC. Translating gives CASSWSGDEQYF. The V gene is TRBV25-1, the J gene TRBJ2-7; possibly TRBD1 for D (6 bases). In germline, CDR1 is MGHDK, CDR2 SYGVNS. V was shortened by 5 bases and J by 7 bases, with 12 bases between the two germline ends. This CDR3 contains 12 residues.

Here the CDR3 reads CASNQGTGSYGYTF. In DNA form, the CDR3 reads TGTGCCAGCAATCAAGGGACAGGGAGCTATGGCTACACCTTC. This chain joins TRBV7-2 and TRBJ1-2, with 9 positions matching TRBD1. The trim removed 7 bases at V and 4 bases at J, leaving 7 bases unmatched. CDR1 is SGHTA, CDR2 FQGNSA, per germline. The CDR3 spans 14 residues.

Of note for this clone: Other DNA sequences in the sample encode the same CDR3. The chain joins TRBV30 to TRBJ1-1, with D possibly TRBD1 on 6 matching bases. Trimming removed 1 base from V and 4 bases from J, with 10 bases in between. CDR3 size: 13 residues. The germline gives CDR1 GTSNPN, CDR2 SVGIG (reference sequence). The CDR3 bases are TGTGCCTGGAGTGAACAGGGTGGCACTGAAGCTTTCTTT. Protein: CAWSEQGGTEAFF.

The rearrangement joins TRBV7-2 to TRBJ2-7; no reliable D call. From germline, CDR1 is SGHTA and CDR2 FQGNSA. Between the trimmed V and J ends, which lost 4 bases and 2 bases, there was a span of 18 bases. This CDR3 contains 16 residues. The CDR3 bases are TGTGCCAGCAGCTCCACCTCCGGTGGGGAACCCTACGAGCAGTACTTC. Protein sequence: CASSSTSGGEPYEQYF. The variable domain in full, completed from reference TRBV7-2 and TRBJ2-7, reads GAGVSQSPSNKVTEKGKDVELRCDPISGHTALYWYRQSLGQGLEFLIYFQGNSAPDKSGLPSDRFSAERTGGSVSTLTIQRTQQEDSAVYLCASSSTSGGEPYEQYFGPGTRLTVT.

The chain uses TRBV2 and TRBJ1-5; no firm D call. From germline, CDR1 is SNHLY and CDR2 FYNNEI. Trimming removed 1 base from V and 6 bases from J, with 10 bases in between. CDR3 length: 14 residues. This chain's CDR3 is CASSEERRGQPQHF. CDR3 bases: TGTGCCAGCAGTGAAGAGAGGAGAGGTCAGCCCCAGCATTTT.

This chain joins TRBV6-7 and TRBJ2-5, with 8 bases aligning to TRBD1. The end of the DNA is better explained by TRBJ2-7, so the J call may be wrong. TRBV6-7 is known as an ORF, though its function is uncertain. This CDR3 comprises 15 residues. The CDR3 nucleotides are TGTGCCAGCAGTTACTTCGGGCAGGGGGCTGACGAGCAGTACTTC. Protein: CASSYFGQGADEQYF.

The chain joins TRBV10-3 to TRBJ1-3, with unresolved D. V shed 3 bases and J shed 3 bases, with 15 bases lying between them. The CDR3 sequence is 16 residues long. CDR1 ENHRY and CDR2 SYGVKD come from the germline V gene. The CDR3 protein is CAISELEDGDGNTIYF. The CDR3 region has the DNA TGTGCCATCAGTGAACTGGAGGATGGAGATGGAAACACCATATATTTT.

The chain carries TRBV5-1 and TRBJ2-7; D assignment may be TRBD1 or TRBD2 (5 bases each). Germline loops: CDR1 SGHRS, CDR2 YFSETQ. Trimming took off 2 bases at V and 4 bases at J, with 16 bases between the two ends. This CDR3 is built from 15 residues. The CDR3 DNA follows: TGCGCCAGCAGCTTATCGGGAAGCAGGGTTTACGAGCAGTACTTC. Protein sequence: CASSLSGSRVYEQYF.

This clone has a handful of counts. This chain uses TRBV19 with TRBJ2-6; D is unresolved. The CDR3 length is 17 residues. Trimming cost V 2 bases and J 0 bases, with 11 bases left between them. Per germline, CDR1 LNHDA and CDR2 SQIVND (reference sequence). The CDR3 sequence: CASSIRRGYSGANVLTF. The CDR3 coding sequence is TGTGCCAGTAGTATAAGACGCGGATACTCTGGGGCCAACGTCCTGACTTTC.

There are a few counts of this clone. CDR3 loop: CSVSGTLHEQYF. The CDR3, as DNA: TGCAGCGTTTCCGGGACTTTACACGAGCAGTACTTC. The chain recombines TRBV29-1 with TRBJ2-7; TRBD2 is a possible D gene (6 bases). CDR1 is SQVTM and CDR2 is ANQGSEA in the germline V gene. The CDR3 runs 12 residues. V lost 5 bases, J lost 5 bases, and 13 bases lay in between.

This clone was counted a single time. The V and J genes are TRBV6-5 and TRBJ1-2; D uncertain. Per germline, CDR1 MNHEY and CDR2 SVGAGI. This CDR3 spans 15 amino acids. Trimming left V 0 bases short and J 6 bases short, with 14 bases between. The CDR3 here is CASSYSKNQVDGYTF. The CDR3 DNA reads TGTGCCAGCAGTTACTCGAAAAATCAAGTCGATGGCTACACCTTC.

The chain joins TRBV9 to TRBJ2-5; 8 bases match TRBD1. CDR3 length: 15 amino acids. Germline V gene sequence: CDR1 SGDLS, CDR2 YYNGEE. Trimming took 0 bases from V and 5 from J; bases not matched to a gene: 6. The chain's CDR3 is CASSVGGDRGETQYF. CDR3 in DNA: TGTGCCAGCAGCGTAGGAGGCGACAGGGGTGAGACCCAGTACTTC. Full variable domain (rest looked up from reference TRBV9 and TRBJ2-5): DSGVTQTPKHLITATGQRVTLRCSPRSGDLSVYWYQQSLDQGLQFLIQYYNGEERAKGNILERFSAQQFPDLHSELNLSSLELGDSALYFCASSVGGDRGETQYFGPGTRLLVL.

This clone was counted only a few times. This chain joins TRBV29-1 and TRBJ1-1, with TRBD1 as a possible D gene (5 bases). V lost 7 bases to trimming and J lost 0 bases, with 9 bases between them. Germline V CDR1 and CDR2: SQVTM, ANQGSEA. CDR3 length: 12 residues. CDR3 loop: CSAKGMNTEAFF. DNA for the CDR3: TGCAGCGCCAAGGGGATGAACACTGAAGCTTTCTTT.

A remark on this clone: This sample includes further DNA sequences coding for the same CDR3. For the CDR3, the DNA is TGTGCCTGGAGTGTGCAGGGCAATTCACCCCTCCACTTT. Its protein is CAWSVQGNSPLHF. The chain joins TRBV30 to TRBJ1-6; tentatively, D is TRBD1 (5 bases). Germline CDR1 and CDR2: GTSNPN and SVGIG (reference sequence). CDR3 length equals 13 residues. V shed 0 bases and J shed 7 bases, with 7 bases lying between them.

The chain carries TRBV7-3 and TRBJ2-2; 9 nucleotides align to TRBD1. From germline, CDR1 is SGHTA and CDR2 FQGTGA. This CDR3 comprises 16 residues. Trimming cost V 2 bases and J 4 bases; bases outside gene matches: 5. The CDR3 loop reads CASSLPGQGGTGELFF. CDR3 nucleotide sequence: TGTGCCAGCAGCTTACCGGGACAGGGAGGCACCGGGGAGCTGTTTTTT.

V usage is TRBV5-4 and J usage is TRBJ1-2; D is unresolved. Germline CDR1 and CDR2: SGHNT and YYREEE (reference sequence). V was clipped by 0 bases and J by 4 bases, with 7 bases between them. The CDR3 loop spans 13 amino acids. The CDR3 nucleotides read TGTGCCAGCAGCTTGGGAGGGAGCTATGGCTACACCTTC. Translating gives CASSLGGSYGYTF.

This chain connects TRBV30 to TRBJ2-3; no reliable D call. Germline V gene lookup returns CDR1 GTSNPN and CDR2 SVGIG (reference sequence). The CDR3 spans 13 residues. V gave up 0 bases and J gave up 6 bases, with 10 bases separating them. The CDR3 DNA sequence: TGTGCCTGGAGTGTCTCCGGCCGGGATACGCAGTATTTT. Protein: CAWSVSGRDTQYF.

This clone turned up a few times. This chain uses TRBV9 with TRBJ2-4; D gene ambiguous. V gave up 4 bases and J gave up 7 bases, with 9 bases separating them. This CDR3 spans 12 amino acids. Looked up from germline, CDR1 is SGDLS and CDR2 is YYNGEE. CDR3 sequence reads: CASSPNDNIQYF. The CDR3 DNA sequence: TGTGCCAGCAGCCCAAATGATAACATTCAGTACTTC.

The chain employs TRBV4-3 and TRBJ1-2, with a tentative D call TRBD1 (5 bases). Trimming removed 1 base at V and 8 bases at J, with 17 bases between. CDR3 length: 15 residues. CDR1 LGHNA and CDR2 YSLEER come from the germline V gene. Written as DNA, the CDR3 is TGCGCCAGCAGCCAAGTATGGGGCCCGGGCTCCGGCTACACCTTC. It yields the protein CASSQVWGPGSGYTF.

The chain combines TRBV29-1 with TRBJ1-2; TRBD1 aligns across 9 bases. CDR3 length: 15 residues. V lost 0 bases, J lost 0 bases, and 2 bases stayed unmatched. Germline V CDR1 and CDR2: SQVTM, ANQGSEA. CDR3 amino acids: CSVEDGTGSNYGYTF. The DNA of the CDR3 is TGCAGCGTTGAAGATGGGACAGGGTCTAACTATGGCTACACCTTC.